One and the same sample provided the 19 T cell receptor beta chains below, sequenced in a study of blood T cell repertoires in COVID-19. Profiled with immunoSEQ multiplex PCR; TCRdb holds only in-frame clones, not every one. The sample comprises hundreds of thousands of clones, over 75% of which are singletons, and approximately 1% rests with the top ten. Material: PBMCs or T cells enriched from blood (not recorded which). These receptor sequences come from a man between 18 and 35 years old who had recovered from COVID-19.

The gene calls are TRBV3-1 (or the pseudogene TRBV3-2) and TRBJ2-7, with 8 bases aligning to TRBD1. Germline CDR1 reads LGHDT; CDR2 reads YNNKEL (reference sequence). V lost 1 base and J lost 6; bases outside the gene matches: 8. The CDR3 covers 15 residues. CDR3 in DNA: TGTGCCAGCAGCCAAGTGACAGGGGAAGGGGCCGAGCAGTACTTC. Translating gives CASSQVTGEGAEQYF.

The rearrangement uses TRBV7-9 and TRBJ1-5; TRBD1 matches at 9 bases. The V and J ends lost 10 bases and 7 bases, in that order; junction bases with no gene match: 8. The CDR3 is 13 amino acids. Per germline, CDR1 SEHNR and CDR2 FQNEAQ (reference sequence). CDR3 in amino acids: CATSQGAGQPQHF. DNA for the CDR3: TGTGCCACATCACAGGGGGCTGGGCAGCCCCAGCATTTT. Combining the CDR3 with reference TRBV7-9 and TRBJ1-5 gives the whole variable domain DTGVSQNPRHKITKRGQNVTFRCDPISEHNRLYWYRQTLGQGPEFLTYFQNEAQLEKSRLLSDRFSAERPKGSFSTLEIQRTEQGDSAMYLCATSQGAGQPQHFGDGTRLSIL.

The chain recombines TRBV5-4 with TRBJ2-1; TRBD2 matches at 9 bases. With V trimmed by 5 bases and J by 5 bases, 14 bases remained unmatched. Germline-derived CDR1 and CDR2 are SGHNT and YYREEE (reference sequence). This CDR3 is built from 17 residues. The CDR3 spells CASSPRGASGVHNEQFF. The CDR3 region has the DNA TGTGCCAGCAGTCCCCGCGGGGCTAGCGGGGTTCACAATGAGCAGTTCTTC.

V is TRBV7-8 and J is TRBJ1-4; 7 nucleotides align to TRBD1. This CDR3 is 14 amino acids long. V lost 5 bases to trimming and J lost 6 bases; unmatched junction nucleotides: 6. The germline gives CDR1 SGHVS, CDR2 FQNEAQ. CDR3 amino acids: CASSQGGVYEKLFF. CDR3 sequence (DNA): TGTGCCAGCAGCCAGGGGGGGGTTTATGAAAAACTGTTTTTT.

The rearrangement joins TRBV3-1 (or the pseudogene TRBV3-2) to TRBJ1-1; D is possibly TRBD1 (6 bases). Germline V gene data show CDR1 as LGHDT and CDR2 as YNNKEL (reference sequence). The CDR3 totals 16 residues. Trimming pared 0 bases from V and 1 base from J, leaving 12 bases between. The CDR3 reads CASSQDLGGGNTEAFF. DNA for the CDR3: TGTGCCAGCAGCCAAGACCTGGGAGGGGGGAACACTGAAGCTTTCTTT.

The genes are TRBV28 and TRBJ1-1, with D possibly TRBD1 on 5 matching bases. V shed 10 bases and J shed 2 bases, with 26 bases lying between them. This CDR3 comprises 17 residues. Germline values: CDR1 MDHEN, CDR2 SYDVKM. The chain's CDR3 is CATIPPAGAGLNTEAFF. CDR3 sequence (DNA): TGTGCCACCATACCCCCCGCAGGCGCAGGGCTTAACACTGAAGCTTTCTTT.

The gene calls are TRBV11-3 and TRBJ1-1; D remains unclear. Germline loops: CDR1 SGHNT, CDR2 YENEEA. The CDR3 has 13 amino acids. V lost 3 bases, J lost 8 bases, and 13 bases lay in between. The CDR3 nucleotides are TGTGCCAGCAGCTTGGGTGAGGCCCGAGAAGCTTTCTTT. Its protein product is CASSLGEAREAFF. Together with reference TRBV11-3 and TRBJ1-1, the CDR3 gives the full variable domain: EAGVVQSPRYKIIEKKQPVAFWCNPISGHNTLYWYLQNLGQGPELLIRYENEEAVDDSQLPKDRFSAERLKGVDSTLKIQPAELGDSAVYLCASSLGEAREAFFGQGTRLTVV.

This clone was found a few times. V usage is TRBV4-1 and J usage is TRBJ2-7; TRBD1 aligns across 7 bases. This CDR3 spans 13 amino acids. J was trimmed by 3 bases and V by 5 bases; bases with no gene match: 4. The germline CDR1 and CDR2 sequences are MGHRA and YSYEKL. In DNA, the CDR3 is TGCGCCAGCAGCTTACGACAGGGCTACGAGCAGTACTTC. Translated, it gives CASSLRQGYEQYF.

CDR3 protein: CASSQEVSSYNEQFF. CDR3 nucleotides: TGTGCCAGCAGCCAAGAGGTTAGCTCCTACAATGAGCAGTTCTTC. V gene TRBV4-2 combines with J gene TRBJ2-1; D not certain. V was pared by 0 bases and J by 0 bases, with 6 bases between. CDR3 length: 15 residues. Germline V lookup: CDR1 LGHNA, CDR2 YNFKEQ.

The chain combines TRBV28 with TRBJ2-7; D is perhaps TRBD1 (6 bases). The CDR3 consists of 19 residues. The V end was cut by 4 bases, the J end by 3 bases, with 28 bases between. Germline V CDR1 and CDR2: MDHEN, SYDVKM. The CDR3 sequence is CASSSFGFIGQSGLYEQYF. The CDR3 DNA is TGTGCCAGCAGTTCCTTCGGATTTATCGGACAGTCGGGGCTCTACGAGCAGTACTTC.

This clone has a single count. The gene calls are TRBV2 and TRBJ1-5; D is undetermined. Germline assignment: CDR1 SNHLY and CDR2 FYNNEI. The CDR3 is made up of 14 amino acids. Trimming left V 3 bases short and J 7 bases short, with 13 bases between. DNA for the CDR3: TGTGCCAGCAGTGATTTGGGAGGTGGGCAGCCCCAGCATTTT. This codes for CASSDLGGGQPQHF.

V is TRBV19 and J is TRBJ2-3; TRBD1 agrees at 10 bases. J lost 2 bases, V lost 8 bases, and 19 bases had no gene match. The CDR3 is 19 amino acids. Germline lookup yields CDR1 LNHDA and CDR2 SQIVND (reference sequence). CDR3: CASVDRDRGFTGPTDTQYF. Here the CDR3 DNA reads TGTGCCAGTGTAGACCGGGACAGGGGATTTACGGGGCCCACAGATACGCAGTATTTT.

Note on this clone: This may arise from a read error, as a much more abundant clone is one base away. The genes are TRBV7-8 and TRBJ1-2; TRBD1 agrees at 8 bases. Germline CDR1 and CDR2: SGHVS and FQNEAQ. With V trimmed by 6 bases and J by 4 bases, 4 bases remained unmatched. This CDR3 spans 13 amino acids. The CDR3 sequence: CASRPTGAYGYTF. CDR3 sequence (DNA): TGTGCCAGCAGGCCGACAGGGGCCTATGGCTACACCTTC.

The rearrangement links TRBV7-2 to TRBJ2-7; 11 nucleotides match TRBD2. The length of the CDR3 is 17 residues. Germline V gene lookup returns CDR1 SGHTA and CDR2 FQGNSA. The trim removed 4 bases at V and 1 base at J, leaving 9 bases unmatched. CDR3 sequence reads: CASSSMVVAGGSYEQYF. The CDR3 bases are TGTGCCAGCAGCTCCATGGTAGTAGCGGGAGGGTCCTACGAGCAGTACTTC. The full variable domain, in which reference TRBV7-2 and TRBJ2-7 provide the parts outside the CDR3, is GAGVSQSPSNKVTEKGKDVELRCDPISGHTALYWYRQSLGQGLEFLIYFQGNSAPDKSGLPSDRFSAERTGGSVSTLTIQRTQQEDSAVYLCASSSMVVAGGSYEQYFGPGTRLTVT.

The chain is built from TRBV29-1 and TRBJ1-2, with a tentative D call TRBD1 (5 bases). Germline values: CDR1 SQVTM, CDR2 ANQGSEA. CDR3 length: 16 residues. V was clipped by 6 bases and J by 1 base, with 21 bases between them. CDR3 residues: CSVRKGSGVDNYGYTF. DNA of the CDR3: TGCAGCGTGAGAAAAGGGTCGGGGGTAGATAACTATGGCTACACCTTC.

The CDR3 coding sequence is TGTGCCAGTACCCGGGGGGTAGCGGGGGCCTGGTTAAACGAGCAGTACTTC. Translating gives CASTRGVAGAWLNEQYF. This sequence joins TRBV19 and TRBJ2-7; 9 bases map to TRBD2. The CDR3 contains 17 residues. Per germline, CDR1 LNHDA and CDR2 SQIVND (reference sequence). J gave up 5 bases and V 7 bases, and 18 bases lay outside the gene matches.

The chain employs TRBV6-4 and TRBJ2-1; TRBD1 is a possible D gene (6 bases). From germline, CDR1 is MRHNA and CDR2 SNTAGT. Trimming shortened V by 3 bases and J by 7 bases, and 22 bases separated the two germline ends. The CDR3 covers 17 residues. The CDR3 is CASSEESMRAGQNEQFF. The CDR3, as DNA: TGTGCCAGCAGTGAGGAATCAATGCGGGCCGGACAGAATGAGCAGTTCTTC.

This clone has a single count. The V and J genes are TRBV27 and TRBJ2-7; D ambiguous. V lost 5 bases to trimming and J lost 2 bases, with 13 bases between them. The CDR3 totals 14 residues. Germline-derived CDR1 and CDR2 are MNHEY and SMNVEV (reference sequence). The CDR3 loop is CASSPYDTAYEQYF. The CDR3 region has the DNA TGTGCCAGCAGTCCCTACGACACAGCCTACGAGCAGTACTTC.

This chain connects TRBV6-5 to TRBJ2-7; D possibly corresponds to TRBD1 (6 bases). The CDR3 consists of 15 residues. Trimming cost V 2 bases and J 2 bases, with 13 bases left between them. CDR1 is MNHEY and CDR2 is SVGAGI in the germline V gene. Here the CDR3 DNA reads TGTGCCAGCAGTTACCGACCATCAGGGGCCTACGAGCAGTACTTC. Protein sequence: CASSYRPSGAYEQYF.